The rows below give T cell receptor beta chains drawn from one sample of a study of blood T cell repertoires in COVID-19. Data came from immunoSEQ multiplex PCR; TCRdb stores just in-frame clones and leaves some out. The table has hundreds of thousands of clones, about 91% seen once. Sequencing input: peripheral blood. These TCRs come from an elderly man with acute or convalescent COVID-19. Both conserved end residues are part of each CDR3. The order of the fields is CDR3 protein, J gene, V gene.

CDR3: CASSLGGRGSNSPLHF
J: TRBJ1-6
V: TRBV5-6

CDR3: CASSQTGQGGYTF
J: TRBJ1-2
V: TRBV27

CDR3: CASSLRDYPYEQYF
J: TRBJ2-7
V: TRBV5-4

CDR3: CASRPRGPNTEAFF
J: TRBJ1-1
V: TRBV3-1/TRBV3-2

CDR3: CASSRAETGGAETQYF
J: TRBJ2-5
V: TRBV7-9

CDR3: CASSQLRGPTYEQYF
J: TRBJ2-7
V: TRBV3-1/TRBV3-2

CDR3: CASKLRLAGTYNEQFF
J: TRBJ2-1
V: TRBV27

CDR3: CASSPLPGLAGNTGELFF
J: TRBJ2-2
V: TRBV19

CDR3: CASSLSGRAPYEQYF
J: TRBJ2-7
V: TRBV28

CDR3: CASSQPGLAIRGEQFF
J: TRBJ2-1
V: TRBV6-2/TRBV6-3

CDR3: CASSSQGGNQPQHF
J: TRBJ1-5
V: TRBV27

CDR3: CASSVSKGAGNNEQFF
J: TRBJ2-1
V: TRBV11-3

CDR3: CASSPRRADTGELFF
J: TRBJ2-2
V: TRBV7-2

CDR3: CASSGPPGSGANVLTF
J: TRBJ2-6
V: TRBV2

CDR3: CASSRKGSGWATNEKLFF
J: TRBJ1-4
V: TRBV13

CDR3: CASSLGQKNQPQHF
J: TRBJ1-5
V: TRBV7-6

CDR3: CASSQNLQKQGIGNQPQHF
J: TRBJ1-5
V: TRBV3-1/TRBV3-2

CDR3: CASSWGRGGTEAFF
J: TRBJ1-1
V: TRBV27

CDR3: CSVSVTGAAEAFF
J: TRBJ1-1
V: TRBV29-1